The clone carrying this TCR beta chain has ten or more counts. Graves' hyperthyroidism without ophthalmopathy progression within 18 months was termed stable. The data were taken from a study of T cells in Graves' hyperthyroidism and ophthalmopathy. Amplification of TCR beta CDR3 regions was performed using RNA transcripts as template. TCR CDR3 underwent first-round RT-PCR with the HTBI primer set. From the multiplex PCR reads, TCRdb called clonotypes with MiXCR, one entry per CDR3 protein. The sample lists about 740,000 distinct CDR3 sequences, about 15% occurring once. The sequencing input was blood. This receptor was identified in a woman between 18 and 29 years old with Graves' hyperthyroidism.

For the CDR3, the DNA is TGTGCCAGCAGTGTCGGGACAGGGGGCGGCTACGAGCAGTACTTC. Protein product: CASSVGTGGGYEQYF. This chain uses TRBV28 with TRBJ2-7, with 12 bases fitting TRBD1. After removal of 5 bases from V and 3 bases from J, the junction contained 5 bases not matched to a gene. The CDR3 is 15 residues long. Per germline, CDR1 MDHEN and CDR2 SYDVKM.